These 32 T cell receptor beta chains share one sample of origin, sequenced in a study of radiation and T cells in renal cell carcinoma. Sequenced by immunoSEQ multiplex PCR; TCRdb stores in-frame clones only, minus some. This sample carries around 75,000 clones, about 81% of them seen once, and the ten largest clones take approximately 6%. Time point reported: blood 2 weeks post-SBRT. Sample treatment: 15 Gy SBRT to primary tumor, nephrectomy 4 weeks later. The sequencing used blood, collected from a patient whose treatment included radiotherapy and nephrectomy. These receptors all stem from a man aged 60 to 69 with renal cell carcinoma.

V and J are TRBV19 and TRBJ1-2; D gene ambiguous. The CDR3 is made up of 13 amino acids. Germline loops: CDR1 LNHDA, CDR2 SQIVND (reference sequence). The V end lost 6 bases, the J end lost 4 bases, and 12 bases lay between the germline ends. CDR3 amino acids: CASSRLGSYGYTF. CDR3 in DNA: TGTGCCAGTAGCCGGTTGGGGAGCTATGGCTACACCTTC.

There are many counts of this clone. This chain joins TRBV10-2 and TRBJ1-1, with D possibly being TRBD1 (6 bases). Germline CDR1 and CDR2: WSHSY and SAAADI. The CDR3 covers 13 residues. V lost 4 bases to trimming and J lost 10 bases, with 16 bases between them. The CDR3 loop is CASSGTRGGRAFF. The DNA for the CDR3 is TGCGCCAGCAGTGGGACCAGGGGCGGGAGAGCTTTCTTT.

The chain has TRBV4-1 and TRBJ2-3; tentatively, D is TRBD1 or TRBD2 (5 bases each). The CDR3 totals 15 residues. Trimming pared 3 bases from V and 3 bases from J, leaving 13 bases between. Germline values: CDR1 MGHRA, CDR2 YSYEKL. The CDR3 region has the DNA TGCGCCAGCAGCCAGGCTCAAGGGGAGACAGATACGCAGTATTTT. This translates into CASSQAQGETDTQYF.

This clone showed up just a few times. The genes are TRBV5-1 and TRBJ2-3; the match to TRBD2 covers 13 bases. The germline V gene encodes CDR1 SGHRS and CDR2 YFSETQ. This CDR3 comprises 16 residues. The V and J ends lost 4 bases and 3 bases, in that order; junction bases with no gene match: 5. The chain's CDR3 is CASSVGTSGKTDTQYF. The CDR3 nucleotides read TGCGCCAGCAGCGTGGGGACTAGCGGGAAGACAGATACGCAGTATTTT.

This chain joins TRBV9 and TRBJ2-1; 10 bases fit TRBD2. J lost 4 bases, V lost 4 bases, and 8 bases had no gene match. Germline V gene sequence: CDR1 SGDLS, CDR2 YYNGEE. The CDR3 has 16 amino acids. The CDR3 DNA reads TGTGCCAGCAGCCCAGGGGCTAGCGGGAGTTACAATGAGCAGTTCTTC. Translation: CASSPGASGSYNEQFF.

Concerning this clone itself: Different DNA sequences within this sample yield the same CDR3. V gene TRBV7-9 combines with J gene TRBJ1-1, with no clear D. Trimming took off 3 bases at V and 4 bases at J, with 12 bases between the two ends. Germline loops: CDR1 SEHNR, CDR2 FQNEAQ (reference sequence). The CDR3 sequence is 14 residues long. The DNA for the CDR3 is TGTGCCAGCAGCTTCCCCCCCGGGATCACTGAAGCTTTCTTT. This codes for CASSFPPGITEAFF. Complete variable domain (other parts from reference TRBV7-9 and TRBJ1-1): DTGVSQNPRHKITKRGQNVTFRCDPISEHNRLYWYRQTLGQGPEFLTYFQNEAQLEKSRLLSDRFSAERPKGSFSTLEIQRTEQGDSAMYLCASSFPPGITEAFFGQGTRLTVV.

J is TRBJ2-5 and V is TRBV28; either TRBD1 or TRBD2 may fit D (5 bases each). Between the trimmed V and J ends, which lost 1 base and 2 bases, there was a span of 14 bases. CDR1 and CDR2 (germline): MDHEN, SYDVKM. This CDR3 contains 16 residues. CDR3: CASSLSGTPTQETQYF. CDR3 sequence (DNA): TGTGCCAGCAGTTTATCCGGGACCCCTACTCAAGAGACCCAGTACTTC.

This chain uses TRBV20-1 with TRBJ2-4; no reliable D call. This CDR3 comprises 11 residues. CDR1 is DFQATT and CDR2 is SNEGSKA in the germline V gene (reference sequence). V lost 3 bases and J 6 bases, leaving 6 bases between the germline ends. The CDR3 region has the DNA TGCAGTGCTAGGACCGCAAACATTCAGTACTTC. Residues: CSARTANIQYF.

V gene TRBV5-6 combines with J gene TRBJ1-4, with 7 bases identical to TRBD1. Germline CDR1 SGHDT, CDR2 YYEEEE. The V gene end was trimmed by 0 bases and the J gene end by 4 bases; junction bases not matched to a gene: 3. This CDR3 is 15 amino acids long. The CDR3 region is CASSLAGTDNEKLFF. CDR3 coding DNA: TGTGCCAGCAGCTTGGCCGGGACAGATAATGAAAAACTGTTTTTT.

This chain connects TRBV30 to TRBJ2-1, with D unclear. The CDR3 sequence is 15 residues long. Trimming removed 2 bases from V and 2 bases from J, with 13 bases in between. Germline loops: CDR1 GTSNPN, CDR2 SVGIG (reference sequence). CDR3 nucleotides: TGTGCCTGGAGTTTATCGCTGGATCCCTACAATGAGCAGTTCTTC. It is translated as CAWSLSLDPYNEQFF.

Only one count was recorded for this clone. The chain joins TRBV7-9 to TRBJ2-7; no reliable D call. The CDR3 is 15 amino acids. CDR1 and CDR2 from the germline V gene are SEHNR and FQNEAQ (reference sequence). Between the trimmed V and J ends, which lost 4 bases and 0 bases, there was a span of 13 bases. Here the CDR3 reads CASSSRLDGSYEQYF. The CDR3, as DNA: TGTGCCAGCAGCTCCCGATTGGACGGCTCCTACGAGCAGTACTTC.

CDR3 in amino acids: CASSSGQGTDTQYF. Written as DNA, the CDR3 is TGTGCCAGCAGCTCGGGACAGGGGACAGATACGCAGTATTTT. The V call is TRBV5-8, the J call TRBJ2-3; 10 nucleotides align to TRBD1. Germline assignment: CDR1 SGHTS and CDR2 YDEGEE. The trim removed 3 bases at V and 3 bases at J, leaving 1 base unmatched. This CDR3 is built from 14 residues.

The chain recombines TRBV6-1 with TRBJ2-7; D tentatively fits TRBD1 or TRBD2 (5 bases each). The CDR3 consists of 14 residues. In germline, CDR1 is MNHNS, CDR2 SASEGT. V lost 4 bases and J lost 2, with 12 bases in between. The CDR3 DNA follows: TGTGCCAGCAGTGCCCCCGGGACCCCCTACGAGCAGTACTTC. Translated, it gives CASSAPGTPYEQYF.

This clone was observed once. The chain employs TRBV25-1 and TRBJ1-2, with D unresolved. The germline V gene has CDR1 MGHDK and CDR2 SYGVNS. Between the trimmed V and J ends, which lost 2 bases and 8 bases, there was a span of 12 bases. The CDR3 has 13 amino acids. CDR3 region: CASSEGPARGYTF. The CDR3 DNA sequence: TGTGCCAGCAGTGAAGGCCCCGCTCGGGGCTACACCTTC.

The chain couples TRBV6-1 to TRBJ1-2, with D possibly TRBD1 on 6 matching bases. Trimming stripped 2 bases from V and 6 bases from J, with 7 bases between. This CDR3 contains 12 residues. Germline CDR1 and CDR2: MNHNS and SASEGT. The CDR3 here is CASSETGNGYTF. The CDR3 DNA sequence: TGTGCCAGCAGTGAAACAGGGAATGGCTACACCTTC.

This chain connects TRBV6-1 to TRBJ1-5; 9 nucleotides agree with TRBD1. Germline loops: CDR1 MNHNS, CDR2 SASEGT. J gave up 3 bases and V 6 bases, and 3 bases lay outside the gene matches. The CDR3 totals 14 residues. The CDR3 coding sequence is TGTGCCAGCAGACGGACAGGGGACAATCAGCCCCAGCATTTT. The encoded protein is CASRRTGDNQPQHF.

The CDR3 loop is CASQGQALYEQYF. The CDR3 bases are TGTGCCAGCCAGGGACAGGCACTCTACGAGCAGTACTTC. The J gene is TRBJ2-7, the V gene TRBV28; TRBD1 matches 8 bases. V lost 8 bases, J lost 3 bases, and 6 bases stayed unmatched. This CDR3 contains 13 residues. Germline CDR1 reads MDHEN; CDR2 reads SYDVKM.

This chain joins TRBV13 and TRBJ2-7, with D unresolved. The CDR3 runs 14 residues. The V end lost 5 bases, the J end lost 3 bases, and 14 bases lay between the germline ends. Per the germline V gene, CDR1 is PRHDT and CDR2 is FYEKMQ (reference sequence). The CDR3: CASSPRAPYYEQYF. The CDR3 DNA reads TGTGCCAGCAGCCCCCGGGCGCCATACTACGAGCAGTACTTC.

The V call is TRBV28, the J call TRBJ2-3; 13 bases align to TRBD2. The germline gives CDR1 MDHEN, CDR2 SYDVKM. V lost 3 bases and J lost 2; bases outside the gene matches: 14. This CDR3 is built from 20 residues. The CDR3 coding sequence is TGTGCCAGCAGTTTGCCGACTAGCGGGAGGCTTGAGGGGCTCACAGATACGCAGTATTTT. Its translation: CASSLPTSGRLEGLTDTQYF.

The chain is built from TRBV7-6 and TRBJ1-4, with 10 bases lining up with TRBD1. Germline CDR1 and CDR2: SGHVS and FNYEAQ. Germline trimming cut 5 bases from V and 14 bases from J; bases unmatched to any gene: 8. The CDR3 loop spans 13 amino acids. The CDR3 DNA reads as TGTGCCAGCAGCCCCATATCGGACAGGGGGCTGTTTTTT. Translation: CASSPISDRGLFF.

The V and J genes are TRBV11-2 and TRBJ2-5; D call uncertain. Germline loops: CDR1 SGHAT, CDR2 FQNNGV. This CDR3 has 14 residues. V was pared by 2 bases and J by 1 base, with 8 bases between. For the CDR3, the DNA is TGTGCCAGCAGCTTAATGCAGGTCCAAGAGACCCAGTACTTC. Its protein is CASSLMQVQETQYF. The variable domain in full, with the rest retrieved from reference TRBV11-2 and TRBJ2-5, is EAGVAQSPRYKIIEKRQSVAFWCNPISGHATLYWYQQILGQGPKLLIQFQNNGVVDDSQLPKDRFSAERLKGVDSTLKIQPAKLEDSAVYLCASSLMQVQETQYFGPGTRLLVL.

This sequence joins TRBV19 and TRBJ2-4, with D possibly TRBD1 on 7 matching bases. The CDR3 runs to 12 residues. The germline gives CDR1 LNHDA, CDR2 SQIVND (reference sequence). Trimming stripped 6 bases from V and 9 bases from J, with 12 bases between. CDR3 amino acids: CASSLQGGIQYF. The CDR3 nucleotides are TGTGCCAGTAGCCTGCAGGGGGGCATTCAGTACTTC.

The CDR3 here is CAIKELAGDLYEQYF. The CDR3 coding sequence is TGTGCCATCAAGGAACTAGCGGGAGACCTCTACGAGCAGTACTTC. This chain connects TRBV10-3 to TRBJ2-7; 11 bases map to TRBD2. Germline V gives CDR1 ENHRY, CDR2 SYGVKD. Trimming cost V 7 bases and J 3 bases; bases outside gene matches: 8. The CDR3 is made up of 15 amino acids.

This clone has a handful of counts. V is TRBV20-1 and J is TRBJ1-2, with D unresolved. The ends were cut back, 6 bases at V and 6 bases at J, with 11 bases in the middle. This CDR3 has 11 amino acids. The germline V gene has CDR1 DFQATT and CDR2 SNEGSKA (reference sequence). CDR3: CSAGEVDGYTF. CDR3 nucleotides: TGCAGTGCAGGAGAGGTGGATGGCTACACCTTC.

CDR3 coding DNA: TGTGCCAGCAGTCCCCTTACCGGGTCGTCCGGGGAGCTGTTTTTT. It codes for CASSPLTGSSGELFF. The chain has TRBV27 and TRBJ2-2, with unresolved D. V was pared by 5 bases and J by 6 bases, with 16 bases between. The CDR3 is 15 residues long. From germline, CDR1 is MNHEY and CDR2 SMNVEV (reference sequence).

The gene calls are TRBV4-1 and TRBJ2-5; TRBD2 matches at 11 bases. The CDR3 sequence is 14 residues long. CDR1 and CDR2 (germline): MGHRA, YSYEKL. The V segment lost 7 bases and the J segment 2 bases; nucleotides outside the gene matches: 3. CDR3 amino acids: CASTRTSGQETQYF. The CDR3 nucleotides read TGCGCCAGCACGCGGACTAGCGGGCAAGAGACCCAGTACTTC.

V and J are TRBV19 and TRBJ1-1; 9 bases agree with TRBD1. This CDR3 is 14 amino acids long. Per the germline V gene, CDR1 is LNHDA and CDR2 is SQIVND (reference sequence). V was pared by 1 base and J by 4 bases, with 1 base of the junction left unmatched. This CDR3 is CASSIATGGTEAFF. The CDR3 bases are TGTGCCAGTAGTATAGCGACAGGGGGCACTGAAGCTTTCTTT.

This chain connects TRBV18 to TRBJ2-5, with 8 bases that match TRBD2. The CDR3 sequence is 15 residues long. Germline trimming cut 2 bases from V and 5 bases from J; bases unmatched to any gene: 7. Germline loops: CDR1 KGHSH, CDR2 LQKENI. CDR3 residues: CASSPESAGEETQYF. The CDR3 region has the DNA TGTGCCAGCTCACCAGAGTCAGCGGGAGAGGAGACCCAGTACTTC.

This chain links TRBV13 with TRBJ2-5; D is unresolved. This CDR3 region has 12 residues. V was trimmed by 4 bases and J by 3 bases, leaving 6 bases between them. Looked up from germline, CDR1 is PRHDT and CDR2 is FYEKMQ (reference sequence). CDR3: CASSSSEETQYF. The CDR3 nucleotides read TGTGCCAGCAGCTCGTCAGAAGAGACCCAGTACTTC.

The V and J genes are TRBV7-9 and TRBJ2-3; no reliable D call. CDR1 is SEHNR, CDR2 FQNEAQ, per germline (reference sequence). The CDR3 totals 16 residues. Trimming left V 1 base short and J 2 bases short, with 13 bases between. The CDR3 loop reads CASSLVTVVNTDTQYF. The CDR3 bases are TGTGCCAGCAGCTTAGTGACGGTGGTGAACACAGATACGCAGTATTTT.

The V gene is TRBV6-1, the J gene TRBJ2-1; 8 bases fit TRBD2. V shed 4 bases, J shed 9 bases, and the junction held 17 bases outside the gene matches. The CDR3 runs to 17 residues. Germline V lookup: CDR1 MNHNS, CDR2 SASEGT. CDR3 region: CASSGPDTSGLYVEQFF. CDR3 DNA sequence: TGTGCCAGCAGTGGACCCGATACTAGCGGCCTTTATGTTGAGCAGTTCTTC.

DNA for the CDR3: TGTGCCAGCAGCATCGTCGGGGGGCAAGAGACCCAGTACTTC. This sequence encodes CASSIVGGQETQYF. The rearrangement uses TRBV28 and TRBJ2-5, with 7 nucleotides matching TRBD2. J gave up 2 bases and V 6 bases, and 6 bases lay outside the gene matches. This CDR3 contains 14 residues. CDR1 and CDR2 from the germline V gene are MDHEN and SYDVKM. The full variable domain, rest sourced from reference TRBV28 and TRBJ2-5, is DVKVTQSSRYLVKRTGEKVFLECVQDMDHENMFWYRQDPGLGLRLIYFSYDVKMKEKGDIPEGYSVSREKKERFSLILESASTNQTSMYLCASSIVGGQETQYFGPGTRLLVL.